This is a list of T cell receptor beta chains from one sample in a study of control samples from healthy donors and cancer patients. Profiling relied on immunoSEQ multiplex PCR, and the TCRdb table lists in-frame clones only, not all of them. The sample contains thousands of clones, about 91% of which appear only once. Material: PBMCs. These receptors were taken from a man in his fifties or sixties with colorectal cancer. CDR3s include the opening cysteine and the closing phenylalanine or tryptophan. D genes are given only for firm matches. Clone size is shown for a subset of rows, as once, few, many or a class of expanded clone.

NA,TRBV7-9,TRBD1,TRBJ2-3,TGTGCCAGCAGCTCGACAGGGAAACTCACAGATACGCAGTATTTT,CASSSTGKLTDTQYF
NA,TRBV9,NA,TRBJ1-2,TGTGCCAGCAGCGCCTCTCCCCTCTCGTATGGCTACACCTTC,CASSASPLSYGYTF
NA,TRBV6-6,TRBD1,TRBJ1-1,TGTGCCAGCACCCCAGGACAGGGGGGAAAGAACACTGAAGCTTTCTTT,CASTPGQGGKNTEAFF
NA,TRBV30,NA,TRBJ1-5,TGTGCCTGGAGTAAAGAACAGGAGGATCAGCCCCAGCATTTT,CAWSKEQEDQPQHF
NA,TRBV10-3,TRBD2,TRBJ2-3,TGTGCCATCACTCCGGGACTAGCGGGGGGCACAGATACGCAGTATTTT,CAITPGLAGGTDTQYF
NA,TRBV27,NA,TRBJ1-2,TGTGCCAGCAGTCCCTCCGAGGGATTAGATGGCTACACCTTC,CASSPSEGLDGYTF
NA,TRBV11-1,NA,TRBJ2-3,TGTGCCAGCAGCTTAGGGGATACGCAGTATTTT,CASSLGDTQYF
NA,TRBV6-5,NA,TRBJ1-1,TGTGCCAGCAGTTACGATAACAGGGTGAACACTGAAGCTTTCTTT,CASSYDNRVNTEAFF
NA,TRBV5-5,TRBD1,TRBJ1-1,TGTGCCAGCAGCTCACAGGGGGCTTGGACTGAAGCTTTCTTT,CASSSQGAWTEAFF
NA,TRBV27,TRBD1,TRBJ1-5,TGTGCCAGCAGTTTAATAGGGGGCGGACAGCCCCAGCATTTT,CASSLIGGGQPQHF
NA,TRBV5-5,TRBD1,TRBJ2-3,TGTGCCAGCAGCTTGAGGGACAGCCGCACAGATACGCAGTATTTT,CASSLRDSRTDTQYF
once,TRBV7-2,NA,TRBJ1-3,TGTGCCAGCAGCTTAACGGGGGCAAGAAACACCATATATTTT,CASSLTGARNTIYF
NA,TRBV6-2/TRBV6-3,NA,TRBJ2-5,TGTGCCAGCAGTTACGCTGAGACCCAGTACTTC,CASSYAETQYF
NA,TRBV6-5,NA,TRBJ1-2,TGTGCCAGCACAGGGACTTACGATGGCTACACCTTC,CASTGTYDGYTF
NA,TRBV5-4,NA,TRBJ1-1,TGTGCCAGCAGCTTGGAACATTCGAACACTGAAGCTTTCTTT,CASSLEHSNTEAFF
NA,TRBV19,NA,TRBJ2-7,TGTGCCAGTAGTATCGGCCGGGCCTACGAGCAGTACTTC,CASSIGRAYEQYF
NA,TRBV5-8,NA,TRBJ1-5,TGTGCCAGCAGCTTGAGGTCTGGGAGCAATCAGCCCCAGCATTTT,CASSLRSGSNQPQHF
NA,TRBV19,TRBD2,TRBJ2-3,TGTGCCAGTAGTATCCGGGGTAGCGGGGAGGTAGATACGCAGTATTTT,CASSIRGSGEVDTQYF
NA,TRBV2,NA,TRBJ2-1,TGTGCCAGCAGTGAAGGGACTCCAGGCCGCAATGAGCAGTTCTTC,CASSEGTPGRNEQFF
NA,TRBV30,NA,TRBJ2-1,TGTGCCTGGAGTCCCCCGGGGCGGGGGCCCTACAATGAGCAGTTCTTC,CAWSPPGRGPYNEQFF